Following are 17 T cell receptor beta chains from one sample sequenced in a study of Graves' ophthalmopathy and Graves' hyperthyroidism. Amplification from RNA transcripts yielded the TCR beta CDR3 regions. An opening RT-PCR round employed HTBI primers and preceded a second-round multiplex PCR. TCRdb reanalysed the multiplex PCR reads using MiXCR and keeps one entry per CDR3 protein. The sample consists of about 480,000 distinct CDR3 sequences, 13% to 15% of them appearing once. What was sequenced was blood. These receptors were obtained from a woman aged 25 to 39 with Graves' ophthalmopathy.

This clonotype has ten or more counts. The chain recombines TRBV29-1 with TRBJ2-7; perhaps TRBD2 as D (6 bases). This CDR3 has 12 amino acids. V lost 7 bases to trimming and J lost 3 bases, with 13 bases between them. Germline V CDR1 and CDR2: SQVTM, ANQGSEA. CDR3 coding DNA: TGCAGCGGCTGGGAGGTTGGCTACGAGCAGTACTTC. This gives the protein CSGWEVGYEQYF.

The chain carries TRBV6-1 and TRBJ1-5; 7 bases agree with TRBD1. After removal of 7 bases from V and 2 bases from J, the junction contained 2 bases not matched to a gene. The CDR3 covers 13 residues. CDR1 and CDR2 (germline): MNHNS, SASEGT. CDR3 in amino acids: CASIQGRNQPQHF. Written as DNA, the CDR3 is TGTGCCAGCATACAGGGGCGCAATCAGCCCCAGCATTTT.

The V call is TRBV7-8, the J call TRBJ2-5, with TRBD2 identical over 7 bases. The length of the CDR3 is 15 residues. Germline V gene lookup returns CDR1 SGHVS and CDR2 FQNEAQ. The V segment lost 2 bases and the J segment 5 bases; nucleotides outside the gene matches: 8. CDR3 sequence (DNA): TGTGCCAGCAGCTTATGGGGGAGGGCCGGGGAGACCCAGTACTTC. Translation gives CASSLWGRAGETQYF.

In its sample, this clonotype was seen many times. The chain has TRBV10-2 and TRBJ1-1; the D gene is possibly TRBD1 (5 bases). Germline values: CDR1 WSHSY, CDR2 SAAADI. This CDR3 has 13 residues. Trimming took off 5 bases at V and 3 bases at J, with 10 bases between the two ends. The CDR3 DNA sequence: TGCGCCAGCAGTCGGGACCGTCACACTGAAGCTTTCTTT. Its translation is CASSRDRHTEAFF.

This clonotype was observed at least ten times. This chain uses TRBV19 with TRBJ1-5, with D maybe TRBD1 (5 bases). The V end lost 8 bases, the J end lost 2 bases, and 10 bases lay between the germline ends. There are 13 residues in the CDR3. Germline V gene sequence: CDR1 LNHDA, CDR2 SQIVND (reference sequence). This chain's CDR3 is CASGTWGNQPQHF. In nucleotides, the CDR3 is TGTGCCAGTGGGACCTGGGGCAATCAGCCCCAGCATTTT.

This clonotype showed up many times. The V call is TRBV6-5, the J call TRBJ1-6; D not certain. Germline CDR1 reads MNHEY; CDR2 reads SVGAGI. The CDR3 sequence is 15 residues long. Trimming cost V 5 bases and J 5 bases, with 13 bases left between them. As DNA, the CDR3 is TGTGCCAGCAGTCTCGAGTTCGGTGATAATTCACCCCTCCACTTT. It is translated as CASSLEFGDNSPLHF.

V and J are TRBV19 and TRBJ1-5; TRBD1 might be the D (5 bases). In germline, CDR1 is LNHDA, CDR2 SQIVND (reference sequence). This CDR3 region has 15 residues. V was pared by 5 bases and J by 0 bases, with 11 bases between. CDR3 sequence: CASSWGSYSNQPQHF. The CDR3 DNA reads as TGTGCCAGTAGTTGGGGGTCTTATAGCAATCAGCCCCAGCATTTT.

Only a few counts were recorded for this clonotype. This chain links TRBV11-2 with TRBJ1-2; D unclear. The V end was cut by 2 bases, the J end by 8 bases, with 12 bases between. CDR3 length: 13 residues. The germline CDR1 and CDR2 sequences are SGHAT and FQNNGV. This chain's CDR3 is CASSLSNPEGYTF. For the CDR3, the DNA is TGTGCCAGCAGCTTATCGAACCCCGAGGGCTACACCTTC.

This clonotype was counted many times. The chain couples TRBV6-5 to TRBJ2-5; no firm D call. The ends were cut back, 2 bases at V and 5 bases at J, with 15 bases in the middle. This CDR3 region has 15 residues. Germline CDR1 and CDR2: MNHEY and SVGAGI. CDR3 loop: CASSYTPGTLETQYF. The CDR3, as DNA: TGTGCCAGCAGTTACACCCCTGGCACCTTGGAGACCCAGTACTTC.

This rearrangement joins TRBV12-3 or TRBV12-4 to TRBJ1-2, with D perhaps TRBD1 (6 bases). The CDR3 covers 17 residues. V dropped 5 bases and J dropped 6 bases, with 25 bases sitting between them. The CDR3 protein is CASSHGTLMSSQHGYTF. The CDR3 DNA reads TGTGCCAGCAGTCACGGGACATTAATGTCATCTCAACATGGCTACACCTTC.

There are many counts of this clonotype. This sequence joins TRBV19 and TRBJ1-6; TRBD1 matches at 7 bases. CDR1 and CDR2 from the germline V gene are LNHDA and SQIVND (reference sequence). The CDR3 loop spans 12 amino acids. J was trimmed by 8 bases and V by 11 bases; bases with no gene match: 6. DNA for the CDR3: TGTGCCTCCAGGGGGACCCATTCACCCCTCCACTTT. It translates to CASRGTHSPLHF.

This clonotype was seen many times. This rearrangement joins TRBV9 to TRBJ2-7; D is possibly TRBD2 (5 bases). The CDR3 consists of 14 residues. Germline-derived CDR1 and CDR2 are SGDLS and YYNGEE. V lost 1 base to trimming and J lost 7 bases, with 15 bases between them. CDR3 sequence: CASSVSAQSGEQYF. CDR3 bases: TGTGCCAGCAGCGTATCTGCCCAGTCGGGAGAGCAGTACTTC. Based on the CDR3 plus reference TRBV9 and TRBJ2-7, the full variable domain is DSGVTQTPKHLITATGQRVTLRCSPRSGDLSVYWYQQSLDQGLQFLIQYYNGEERAKGNILERFSAQQFPDLHSELNLSSLELGDSALYFCASSVSAQSGEQYFGPGTRLTVT.

There are a few counts of this clonotype. A much larger clone lies a single base off, so this may be a read error. This chain links TRBV27 with TRBJ1-1, with no clear D. CDR1 is MNHEY and CDR2 is SMNVEV in the germline V gene (reference sequence). The CDR3 loop spans 14 amino acids. CDR3 bases: TGTGCCAGCATGGTTCTCCCGGAGAACACTGAAGCTTGCTTT. This codes for CASMVLPENTEACF.

This clonotype has a count of ten or more. The chain combines TRBV20-1 with TRBJ2-7; no clear D gene. Deletions cut 1 base from V and 3 bases from J, with 10 bases between. Germline V gene lookup returns CDR1 DFQATT and CDR2 SNEGSKA (reference sequence). This CDR3 is 13 amino acids long. The CDR3 loop reads CSARVSEVYEQYF. The CDR3 bases are TGCAGTGCTAGAGTCTCTGAAGTCTACGAGCAGTACTTC.

This clonotype has a count of ten or more. V is TRBV4-1 and J is TRBJ2-7, with 9 nucleotides matching TRBD1. The J segment lost 6 bases and the V segment lost 4 bases, leaving 7 bases of the junction unmatched. Per the germline V gene, CDR1 is MGHRA and CDR2 is YSYEKL. CDR3 length equals 14 residues. The CDR3, as DNA: TGCGCCAGCAGCCGACCGGGACAGGGTGGCGAGCAGTACTTC. Translation gives CASSRPGQGGEQYF.

This clonotype showed up just a few times. One junction end disagrees with the germline gene, perhaps due to a read error. V and J are TRBV12-3 or TRBV12-4 and TRBJ2-2; D perhaps matches TRBD1 (6 bases). This CDR3 has 16 amino acids. The chain's CDR3 is CASSPPTGANTGELVF. The CDR3 DNA reads as TGTGCCAGCAGTCCGCCGACAGGAGCGAACACCGGGGAGCTGGTTTTT.

In its sample, this clonotype was seen many times. The chain links TRBV28 to TRBJ1-5; D remains unclear. The CDR3 consists of 12 residues. Trimming pared 7 bases from V and 6 bases from J, leaving 10 bases between. Germline CDR1 reads MDHEN; CDR2 reads SYDVKM. CDR3 loop: CASNLAPQPQHF. CDR3 coding DNA: TGTGCCAGCAATCTCGCCCCTCAGCCCCAGCATTTT.